These 17 T cell receptor delta chains were sequenced from one sample in a study of gammadelta T cells in human blood. TCRdb re-processed the RT-PCR reads via CATT. The data contain 970 or so delta-chain clones, 22% of them singletons. Sequencing input: Vgamma9Vdelta2 gamma-delta T cells from fetal blood. These receptors were collected from a human fetus.

Relative to its sample, this clone is large. The V call is TRDV2, the J call TRDJ3, with 11 bases fitting TRDD3. Germline values: CDR1 GEAIGNYY, CDR2 EKD. The CDR3 has 19 amino acids. Unmatched junction bases numbered 5, after V lost 2 bases and J lost 0 bases. CDR3 nucleotide sequence: TGTGCCTGTGACAAAGTACTGGGGGATAGCTCCTGGGACACCCGACAGATGTTTTTC. Translation: CACDKVLGDSSWDTRQMFF.

In regard to this clone: A read error is the likely source, as a far larger clone sits one nucleotide away. This sequence joins TRDV2 and TRDJ3; possibly TRDD3 for D (6 bases). TCRdb lists no J gene, so it was determined here by aligning the DNA to germline. The V and J ends lost 0 bases and 1 base respectively, with 6 bases between them. This CDR3 contains 16 residues. Germline CDR1 reads GEAIGNYY; CDR2 reads EKD. The CDR3 reads CACDTGDSWDTRQMFF. CDR3 DNA sequence: TGTGCCTGTGACACCGGGGATTCCTGGGACACCCGACAGATGTTTTTC.

Judged by abundance, this clone is large. Other DNA variants within this sample encode the same CDR3. V usage is TRDV2 and J usage is TRDJ3, with 10 bases that match TRDD3. CDR1 GEAIGNYY and CDR2 EKD come from the germline V gene. There are 18 residues in the CDR3. Trimming removed 1 base from V and 0 bases from J; junction bases left unmatched: 2. The CDR3 sequence: CACDTGGYSSWDTRQMFF. CDR3 nucleotides: TGTGCCTGTGACACTGGGGGATACAGCTCCTGGGACACCCGACAGATGTTTTTC.

In this sample, this clone is medium-sized. The chain joins TRDV2 to TRDJ3; 9 nucleotides line up with TRDD3. Trimming took 3 bases from V and 0 from J; bases not matched to a gene: 5. From germline, CDR1 is GEAIGNYY and CDR2 EKD. There are 18 residues in the CDR3. The CDR3 nucleotides read TGTGCCTGTGACGTACTGGGGGACCCCTCCTGGGACACCCGACAGATGTTTTTC. Its translation: CACDVLGDPSWDTRQMFF.

On this clone itself: Since a far larger clone is one base different, this is likely a read error. V gene TRDV2 combines with J gene TRDJ3, with 12 bases aligning to TRDD3. No J gene is reported in TCRdb; it was inferred here by comparing the DNA with germline. This CDR3 spans 17 amino acids. Germline V gene data show CDR1 as GEAIGNYY and CDR2 as EKD. The chain's CDR3 is CACDILGDTWDTRQMFF. CDR3 coding DNA: TGTGCCTGTGACATACTGGGGGATACCTGGGACACCCGTCAGATGTTTTTC.

This clone is large (0.1 to 1%). Relative to the germline gene, one junction end is altered; a read error may explain this. The chain links TRDV2 to TRDJ3, with TRDD3 matching over 13 bases. The germline V gene has CDR1 GEAIGNYY and CDR2 EKD. CDR3 length equals 19 residues. Here the CDR3 reads CACEQLGDTGSWDTRQVFF. In nucleotides, the CDR3 is TGTGCCTGTGAACAACTGGGGGATACGGGCTCCTGGGACACCCGACAGGTGTTTTTC.

The table lists this clone with a few counts. Given a far larger clone just one base away, this is likely a sequencing read error. The J gene has no call, while the V gene is TRDV2; TRDD3 is taken as the D call from the table, unchecked against the DNA. There are 14 residues in the CDR3. Germline lookup yields CDR1 GEAIGNYY and CDR2 EKD. CDR3 coding DNA: TGTGCCTGTGACGTACTGGGGGACACCGATAAATTCATCTTT. It is translated as CACDVLGDTDKFIF.

This clone counts as medium-sized. The same CDR3 is also encoded by other DNA sequences in this sample. The chain is built from TRDV2 and TRDJ3, with 12 nucleotides matching TRDD3. The CDR3 extends over 21 amino acids. Germline CDR1 is GEAIGNYY and CDR2 is EKD. After removal of 3 bases from V and 0 bases from J, the junction contained 11 bases not matched to a gene. CDR3 sequence: CACDSVLGDTRSSWDTRQMFF. Written as DNA, the CDR3 is TGTGCCTGTGACTCCGTACTGGGGGATACTCGGAGCTCCTGGGACACCCGACAGATGTTTTTC.

Concerning this clone: This likely traces to a read error, being one base from a far larger clone. The J segment is TRDJ1; no V gene was assigned; whether TRDD3, the table's D call, matches the DNA was not checked. This CDR3 is built from 14 residues. The chain's CDR3 is CACDTWGITVKLIF. The CDR3 bases are TGTGCCTGTGACACCTGGGGGATCACCGTTAAACTCATCTTT.

This clone qualifies as medium-sized. The rearrangement joins TRDV2 to TRDJ3; 13 bases align to TRDD3. After removal of 3 bases from V and 1 base from J, the junction contained 11 bases not matched to a gene. CDR1 is GEAIGNYY, CDR2 EKD, per germline. The CDR3 consists of 21 residues. The CDR3 DNA reads TGTGCCTGTGACCCGGTACTGGGGGATACGCTATCATCCTGGGACACCCGACAGATGTTTTTC. Translation: CACDPVLGDTLSSWDTRQMFF.

This clone was counted once. A read error is possible here, since a much larger clone lies one base away. This chain uses TRDV2 with TRDJ3; D gene uncertain. Assignment of the J gene here rests on matching the DNA to germline, because TCRdb gives none. Germline assignment: CDR1 GEAIGNYY and CDR2 EKD. The CDR3 consists of 18 residues. Trimming pared 0 bases from V and 4 bases from J, leaving 15 bases between. The CDR3 region is CACDTFAGSRWDTRQMFF. The CDR3 nucleotides read TGTGCCTGTGACACCTTTGCGGGAAGTAGGTGGGACACCCGACAGATGTTTTTC.

A word on this clone: The likely explanation is a read error, given a far larger clone one base away. V usage is TRDV2 and J usage is TRDJ2, with 7 positions matching TRDD3. The J gene was missing in TCRdb and was found by matching the end of the DNA to germline. CDR1 is GEAIGNYY and CDR2 is EKD in the germline V gene. The CDR3 covers 14 residues. The CDR3 reads CACDTWGKTEQLFF. The CDR3 nucleotides are TGTGCCTGTGACACCTGGGGGAAGACAGAACAACTCTTCTTT.

By its share, this clone is large. The genes are TRDV2 and TRDJ3; 11 positions agree with TRDD3. Trimming at V came to 3 bases and at J to 0 bases, leaving 3 bases not matched to a gene. This CDR3 is 18 amino acids long. Germline V gives CDR1 GEAIGNYY, CDR2 EKD. In DNA, the CDR3 is TGTGCCTGTGACTACTGGGGGATAAACTCCTGGGACACCCGACAGATGTTTTTC. This gives the protein CACDYWGINSWDTRQMFF.

By sample fraction, this clone is large. V and J are TRDV2 and TRDJ1, with 8 nucleotides matching TRDD3. The trim removed 2 bases at V and 2 bases at J, leaving 9 bases unmatched. This CDR3 is 16 amino acids long. In germline, CDR1 is GEAIGNYY, CDR2 EKD. CDR3 amino acids: CACDILGATVTDKLIF. The CDR3, as DNA: TGTGCCTGTGACATACTGGGGGCTACGGTGACCGATAAACTCATCTTT.

In regard to this clone: A far larger clone is only one base removed, so a read error is likely. Additional DNA sequences in this sample encode the identical CDR3. The V gene is TRDV2, the J gene TRDJ3; 10 nucleotides match TRDD3. In the absence of a J gene in TCRdb, the DNA was matched to germline to assign it here. The CDR3 loop spans 18 amino acids. Looked up from germline, CDR1 is GEAIGNYY and CDR2 is EKD. CDR3 region: CACDTGWGIFRDTRQMFF. CDR3 DNA sequence: TGTGCCTGTGACACCGGCTGGGGGATATTCCGGGACACACGACAGATGTTTTTC.

This clone is categorized as medium-sized. Different DNA sequences within this sample yield the same CDR3. The rearrangement uses TRDV2 and TRDJ3, with 9 bases fitting TRDD3. This CDR3 contains 16 residues. Germline assignment: CDR1 GEAIGNYY and CDR2 EKD. V dropped 1 base and J dropped 4; count of bases not matched to a gene: 1. CDR3 nucleotides: TGTGCCTGTGACACTGGGGGATATTGGGACACCCGACAGATGTTTTTC. It translates to CACDTGGYWDTRQMFF.

This clone is labeled as medium-sized. V gene TRDV2 combines with J gene TRDJ3, with TRDD3 identical over 11 bases. Germline trimming cut 1 base from V and 3 bases from J; bases unmatched to any gene: 4. The CDR3 extends over 18 amino acids. Germline loops: CDR1 GEAIGNYY, CDR2 EKD. The CDR3 loop reads CACDTGGYAFWDTRQMFF. CDR3 nucleotides: TGTGCCTGTGACACTGGGGGATACGCGTTCTGGGACACCCGACAGATGTTTTTC.